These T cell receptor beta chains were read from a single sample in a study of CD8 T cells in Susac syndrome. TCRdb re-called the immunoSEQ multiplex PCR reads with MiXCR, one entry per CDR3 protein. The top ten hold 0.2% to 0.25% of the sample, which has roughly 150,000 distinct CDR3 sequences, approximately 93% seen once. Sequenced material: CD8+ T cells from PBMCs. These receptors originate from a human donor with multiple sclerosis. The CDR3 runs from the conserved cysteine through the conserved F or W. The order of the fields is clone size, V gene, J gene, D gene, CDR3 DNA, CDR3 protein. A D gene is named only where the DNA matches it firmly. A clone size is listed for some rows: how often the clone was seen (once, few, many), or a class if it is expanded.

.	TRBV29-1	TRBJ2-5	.	TGCAGCGCCGAAGGACTACTAACCCATTCGCAAGAGACCCAGTACTTC	CSAEGLLTHSQETQYF
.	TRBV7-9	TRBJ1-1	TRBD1	TGTGCTGGCGGGACAGGGTTGACTGAAGCTTTCTTT	CAGGTGLTEAFF
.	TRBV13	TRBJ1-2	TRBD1	TGTGCCAGCAGCTTAGCCGGGACAGGGACTGGCTACACCTTC	CASSLAGTGTGYTF
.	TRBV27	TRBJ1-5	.	TGTGCCAGCAGCTCGACCTCGAATCAGCCCCAGCATTTT	CASSSTSNQPQHF
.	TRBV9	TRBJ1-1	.	TGTGCCAGCAGCGTGCAAGGGGGAGACACTGAAGCTTTCTTT	CASSVQGGDTEAFF
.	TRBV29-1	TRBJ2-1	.	TGCAGCGTTGAAGGGGGCGCAGTGAGGGATGAGCAGTTCTTC	CSVEGGAVRDEQFF
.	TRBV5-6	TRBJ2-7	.	TGTGCCAGCAGCTCCGGAGTCCCGGGAGAGCAGTACTTC	CASSSGVPGEQYF
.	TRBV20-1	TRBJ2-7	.	TGCAGTGCTAGAAGGGGGTTTCCCTACGAGCAGTACTTC	CSARRGFPYEQYF
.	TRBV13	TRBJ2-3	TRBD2	TGTGCCAGCAGCTATAGCGGGGGCAGGAGCACAGATACGCAGTATTTT	CASSYSGGRSTDTQYF
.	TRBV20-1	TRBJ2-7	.	TGCAGTGCCGCGAATTCCGGGACAATGGCCGAGCAGTACTTC	CSAANSGTMAEQYF
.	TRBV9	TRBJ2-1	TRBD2	TGTGCCAGCAGCGTAGATAGCGGGGGGGCCTACAATGAGCAGTTCTTC	CASSVDSGGAYNEQFF
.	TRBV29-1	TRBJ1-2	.	TGCAGCGTAGAAGGACGTAAGGGCTACACCTTC	CSVEGRKGYTF
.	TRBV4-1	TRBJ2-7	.	TGCGCCAGCAGCCAAGGGCAGGGCGACGAGCAGTACTTC	CASSQGQGDEQYF
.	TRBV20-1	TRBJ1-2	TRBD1	TGCAGTGCCTTATTCCCCGGACAGGGGGCCTATGGCTACACCTTC	CSALFPGQGAYGYTF
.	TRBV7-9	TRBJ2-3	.	TGTGCCAGCAGCTCCCGGCAGCGCCGTTGGGATACGCAGTATTTT	CASSSRQRRWDTQYF
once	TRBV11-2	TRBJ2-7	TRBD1	TGTGCCAGCAGCCGGGACAGTCTATACGAGCAGTACTTC	CASSRDSLYEQYF
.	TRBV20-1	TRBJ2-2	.	TGCAGTGCTAGAGAAGCAGGCTGGAACACCGGGGAGCTGTTTTTT	CSAREAGWNTGELFF
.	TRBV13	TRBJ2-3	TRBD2	TGTGCCAGCAGCTTAGCCCGGACTAGCGGGGGGGCTTTGGGCACAGATACGCAGTATTTT	CASSLARTSGGALGTDTQYF
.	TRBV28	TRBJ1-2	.	TGTGCCAGCAGTTTCGAGGTTAACTATGGCTACACCTTC	CASSFEVNYGYTF
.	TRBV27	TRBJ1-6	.	TGTGCCAGCAGTTTTTCCTCAAACCATAATTCACCCCTCCACTTT	CASSFSSNHNSPLHF
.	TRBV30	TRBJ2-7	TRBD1	TGTGCCTGGAGTGTACCGCGACAGGGACCGTACGAGCAGTACTTC	CAWSVPRQGPYEQYF
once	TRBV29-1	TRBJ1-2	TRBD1	TGCAGCGTGCCCGGGACAGGGAAGTTCGGCTATGGCTACACCTTC	CSVPGTGKFGYGYTF
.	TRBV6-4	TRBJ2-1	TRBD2	TGTGCCAGCTCCCCCCGGCTAGCGGGGGTCAATGAGCAGTTCTTC	CASSPRLAGVNEQFF
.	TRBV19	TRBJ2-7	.	TGTGCCAGTAGTATGACAGCCAAGTACGAGCAGTACTTC	CASSMTAKYEQYF
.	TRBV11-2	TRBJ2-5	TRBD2	TGTGCCAGCAGGTTAAGCGGGGTAGAAGAGACCCAGTACTTC	CASRLSGVEETQYF
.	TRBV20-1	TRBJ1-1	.	TGCAGTGCTAGAGATACATCGAACACTGAAGCTTTCTTT	CSARDTSNTEAFF